The 4 T cell receptor beta chains in this list originate from one sample, sequenced in a study of T cell responses to AZD1222 COVID-19 vaccine (dated by TCRdb to 2020 to 2023). The library came from the immunoSEQ multiplex PCR assay. The clones in this table, taken by TCRdb from immuneACCESS, are in-frame only. Not every clone is retained; where verified, under half of the shortfall comes from an unresolved V gene, and the cause of the rest is unknown. The table held for this sample gives around 150,000 clones. About 2.3% of the sample belongs to the ten largest clones. Per the publication, the time point label means: baseline before first vaccination. Sequencing was done on a sample of peripheral blood. The origin of the receptors is an adult in good health.

The chain recombines TRBV15 with TRBJ1-2, with no clear D. There are 14 residues in the CDR3. The germline V gene encodes CDR1 LNHNV and CDR2 YYDKDF (reference sequence). The V end was cut by 3 bases, the J end by 5 bases, with 13 bases between. CDR3 bases: TGTGCCACCAGCAGGGGAGGAGACGGTTATGGCTACACCTTC. Its protein product is CATSRGGDGYGYTF.

The rearrangement uses TRBV4-2 and TRBJ1-6; maybe TRBD1 (5 bases). Trimming stripped 5 bases from V and 8 bases from J, with 25 bases between. Germline lookup yields CDR1 LGHNA and CDR2 YNFKEQ. The CDR3 has 18 residues. The CDR3 nucleotides are TGTGCCAGCAGCTCCCAGACTTGGGGGGGTGAATCGGATTCACCCCTCCACTTT. It codes for CASSSQTWGGESDSPLHF.

V gene TRBV5-1 combines with J gene TRBJ1-1; D is undetermined. CDR3 length equals 13 residues. The V gene's germline CDR1 is SGHRS and CDR2 YFSETQ. The V gene lost 0 bases and the J gene lost 3 bases, with 6 bases spanning the gap. This CDR3 is CASSLAWDTEAFF. The CDR3 DNA reads as TGCGCCAGCAGCTTGGCATGGGACACTGAAGCTTTCTTT.

This chain joins TRBV7-9 and TRBJ1-5, with 7 bases fitting TRBD1. The V and J ends lost 7 bases and 6 bases, in that order; junction bases with no gene match: 6. Germline CDR1 and CDR2: SEHNR and FQNEAQ (reference sequence). The CDR3 spans 13 residues. As DNA, the CDR3 is TGTGCCAGCACCGGGACAGAGGGTCAGCCCCAGCATTTT. It codes for CASTGTEGQPQHF.